A selection of T cell receptor beta chains follows, all from one sample in a study of identical twins. From the 5' RACE reads, TCRdb called clonotypes with MiXCR, one entry per CDR3 protein. Here the sample spans over 550,000 distinct CDR3 sequences, 7.1% being singletons. In addition, the sample was reused for a study of yellow fever vaccine responses in identical twins.

Material for sequencing was PBMCs. These receptor sequences come from a woman under 30 in good health. Both conserved end residues are part of each CDR3. D genes are given only for firm matches. Not every row has a clone size; where given, it reads once, few, many or a size class.

size,J,V,D,CDR3,DNA
few,TRBJ2-3,TRBV12-3/TRBV12-4,TRBD2,CASSLVAGWRGGGADTQYF,TGTGCCAGCAGTTTAGTGGCGGGATGGCGGGGGGGCGGGGCAGATACGCAGTATTTT
few,TRBJ2-1,TRBV24-1,TRBD1,CATSDSHLDRANEQFF,TGTGCCACCAGTGATTCCCACCTAGACAGGGCAAATGAGCAGTTCTTC
many,TRBJ2-1,TRBV12-3/TRBV12-4,TRBD1,CASSWDRPLYNEQFF,TGTGCCAGCAGTTGGGACAGGCCACTTTACAATGAGCAGTTCTTC
NA,TRBJ2-2,TRBV29-1,TRBD2,CSVRRGRNTGELFF,TGCAGCGTTCGGCGCGGGAGGAACACCGGGGAGCTGTTTTTT
NA,TRBJ1-5,TRBV20-1,NA,CSARGHQNQPQHF,TGCAGTGCTAGAGGTCACCAGAATCAGCCCCAGCATTTT
many,TRBJ2-5,TRBV5-1,TRBD1,CASSFGTGAVGETQYF,TGCGCCAGCAGCTTTGGGACAGGGGCCGTGGGCGAGACCCAGTACTTC
once,TRBJ2-7,TRBV28,TRBD2,CASSSSDRGTSGEQYF,TGTGCCAGCAGTTCCTCGGACAGGGGGACTAGCGGGGAGCAGTACTTC
NA,TRBJ2-7,TRBV9,NA,CASGGASATYEQYF,TGTGCCAGCGGGGGGGCTAGCGCTACCTACGAGCAGTACTTC
many,TRBJ2-1,TRBV12-3/TRBV12-4,NA,CASSPLDNEQFF,TGTGCCAGCAGCCCCCTAGACAATGAGCAGTTCTTC
NA,TRBJ2-1,TRBV15,TRBD2,CATSNHRGLAGGNEQFF,TGTGCCACCAGCAACCACCGAGGACTAGCGGGAGGGAATGAGCAGTTCTTC
many,TRBJ1-1,TRBV3-1,NA,CASSPGAALVAFF,TGTGCCAGCAGCCCCGGGGCAGCCCTTGTAGCTTTCTTT
few,TRBJ2-1,TRBV2,TRBD2,CATPDRTGLASRKQFF,TGTGCCACACCCGACAGGACGGGACTAGCGAGCCGGAAGCAGTTCTTC
many,TRBJ2-7,TRBV20-1,TRBD2,CSASSGRGEWDYEQYF,TGCAGTGCTTCTAGCGGGAGGGGCGAATGGGACTACGAGCAGTACTTC
many,TRBJ2-7,TRBV28,TRBD2,CASSFGLVLRTYEQYF,TGTGCCAGCAGTTTCGGACTAGTCCTTAGGACCTACGAGCAGTACTTC
NA,TRBJ1-2,TRBV11-2,NA,CASSSTGQFNYGYTF,TGTGCCAGCAGCTCAACCGGACAGTTTAACTATGGCTACACCTTC
many,TRBJ1-1,TRBV5-1,NA,CASSFGGAQNTEAFF,TGCGCCAGCAGCTTTGGAGGGGCGCAGAACACTGAAGCTTTCTTT
NA,TRBJ2-1,TRBV28,NA,CASSLSSGYNEQFF,TGTGCCAGCAGTCTGTCATCCGGATACAATGAGCAGTTCTTC
few,TRBJ2-3,TRBV6-5,NA,CASSYSSLGDTQYF,TGTGCCAGCAGTTACTCCTCCCTGGGAGATACGCAGTATTTT
few,TRBJ2-3,TRBV12-3/TRBV12-4,NA,CASSLGVPPSTDTQYF,TGTGCCAGCAGTCTCGGGGTTCCCCCAAGCACAGATACGCAGTATTTT
NA,TRBJ2-2,TRBV29-1,TRBD1,CSVFGQGSTGELFF,TGCAGCGTTTTTGGACAGGGCAGCACCGGGGAGCTGTTTTTT
few,TRBJ2-4,TRBV21-1,NA,CASSPDSYIQYF,TGTGCCAGCAGTCCGGATAGTTACATTCAGTACTTC
NA,TRBJ2-2,TRBV24-1,NA,CATSEPTGFRGATGELFF,TGTGCCACCAGTGAACCGACAGGGTTCAGGGGGGCCACCGGGGAGCTGTTTTTT
NA,TRBJ1-6,TRBV7-8,NA,CASSLEKFSPLHF,TGTGCCAGCAGCTTAGAGAAGTTCTCACCCCTCCACTTT
few,TRBJ2-3,TRBV20-1,TRBD1,CSASPRTGRIDTQYF,TGCAGTGCTAGTCCGAGGACAGGGAGAATAGATACGCAGTATTTT
many,TRBJ2-1,TRBV11-2,NA,CASSLVSDYNEQFF,TGTGCCAGCAGCTTAGTGTCGGACTACAATGAGCAGTTCTTC
NA,TRBJ2-2,TRBV10-3,TRBD1,CAISGGLTGTGELFF,TGTGCCATCAGTGGGGGCCTGACAGGGACCGGGGAGCTGTTTTTT
many,TRBJ2-1,TRBV20-1,NA,CSARRQINVPEQFF,TGCAGTGCCCGTCGACAAATCAACGTTCCTGAGCAGTTCTTC
few,TRBJ2-2,TRBV28,TRBD1,CASSLSLIDRGRFGTGELFF,TGTGCCAGCAGTTTATCCCTAATTGACAGGGGGCGTTTCGGAACCGGGGAGCTGTTTTTT
many,TRBJ2-1,TRBV12-3/TRBV12-4,TRBD2,CASSSYSSGGSYNEQFF,TGTGCCAGCAGTTCCTACTCTAGCGGGGGCAGCTACAATGAGCAGTTCTTC